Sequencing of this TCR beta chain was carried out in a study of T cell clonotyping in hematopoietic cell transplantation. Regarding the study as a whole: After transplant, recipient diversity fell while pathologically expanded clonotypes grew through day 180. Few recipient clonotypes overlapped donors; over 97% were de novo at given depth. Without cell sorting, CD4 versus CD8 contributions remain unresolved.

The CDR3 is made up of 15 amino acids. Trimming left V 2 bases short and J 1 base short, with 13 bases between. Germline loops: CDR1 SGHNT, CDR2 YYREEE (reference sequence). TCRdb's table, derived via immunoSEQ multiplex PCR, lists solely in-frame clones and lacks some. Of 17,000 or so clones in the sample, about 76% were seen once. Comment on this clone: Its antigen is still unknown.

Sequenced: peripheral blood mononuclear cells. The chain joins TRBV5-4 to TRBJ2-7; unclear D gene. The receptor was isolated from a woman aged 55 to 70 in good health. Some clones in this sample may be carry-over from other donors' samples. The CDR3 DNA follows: TGTGCCAGCAGCTTAGACATCGGGCCGTCCTACGAGCAGTACTTC. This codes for CASSLDIGPSYEQYF.